One and the same sample provided the 4 T cell receptor beta chains below, sequenced in a study of blood T cell repertoires in COVID-19. The method was immunoSEQ multiplex PCR; TCRdb's version includes in-frame clones alone and lacks a portion of them. The table records about 200,000 clones, 85% of them present only once. Sequencing was performed on PBMCs or T cells enriched from blood (not recorded which). The receptors stem from a middle-aged man who had recovered from COVID-19.

V is TRBV5-8 and J is TRBJ2-3, with D possibly being TRBD2 (5 bases). V lost 4 bases and J 1 base, leaving 13 bases between the germline ends. This CDR3 is 15 amino acids long. The germline V gene has CDR1 SGHTS and CDR2 YDEGEE. The CDR3 region has the DNA TGTGCCAGCAGCACGGGAAACCGGGGCACAGATACGCAGTATTTT. Translated, it gives CASSTGNRGTDTQYF.

J is TRBJ2-7 and V is TRBV2; D call uncertain. The V gene's germline CDR1 is SNHLY and CDR2 FYNNEI. The CDR3 runs 14 residues. Trimming removed 6 bases at V and 4 bases at J, with 16 bases between. The CDR3 loop is CASSQGRHSYEQYF. Written as DNA, the CDR3 is TGTGCCAGCAGCCAAGGAAGACATTCTTACGAGCAGTACTTC. Looking up the rest from reference TRBV2 and TRBJ2-7 gives the full variable domain: EPEVTQTPSHQVTQMGQEVILRCVPISNHLYFYWYRQILGQKVEFLVSFYNNEISEKSEIFDDQFSVERPDGSNFTLKIRSTKLEDSAMYFCASSQGRHSYEQYFGPGTRLTVT.

Comment on this clone: This specimen includes other DNA sequences encoding the same CDR3. The chain recombines TRBV4-2 with TRBJ1-1; D is possibly TRBD1 (5 bases). The CDR3 is 16 amino acids. V gave up 1 base and J gave up 0 bases, with 12 bases separating them. Germline CDR1 and CDR2: LGHNA and YNFKEQ. The CDR3: CASSQVGGLVNTEAFF. For the CDR3, the DNA is TGTGCCAGCAGCCAAGTCGGGGGGTTAGTGAACACTGAAGCTTTCTTT.

V usage is TRBV21-1 and J usage is TRBJ1-1; the table's D call, TRBD1, was not checked against the DNA. TRBV21-1 is flagged as a pseudogene. This CDR3 spans 17 amino acids. This CDR3 reads CASSPVPGQGAGTEAFF. CDR3 in DNA: TGTGCCAGCAGCCCAGTCCCGGGACAGGGGGCCGGGACTGAAGCTTTCTTT.